Shown below are 29 T cell receptor beta chains from a single sample sequenced in a study of cytomegalovirus exposure and HLA in healthy donors. Use of 60 Vbeta and 13 Jbeta primers characterized the PCR. Libraries were prepared by immunoSEQ multiplex PCR; TCRdb keeps only in-frame clonotypes and omits some of them. The table has more than 140,000 clones, roughly 82% seen once. The sample was PBMCs. The source of these receptors is a man aged 25-45 years in good health and CMV-seropositive.

The chain is built from TRBV7-2 and TRBJ2-5; 10 bases are a match to TRBD1. Unmatched junction bases numbered 18, after V lost 0 bases and J lost 5 bases. The CDR3 is made up of 20 amino acids. Germline CDR1 reads SGHTA; CDR2 reads FQGNSA. The CDR3 loop reads CASSLAQTGGWRGRVETQYF. The CDR3 region has the DNA TGTGCCAGCAGCTTAGCCCAGACAGGGGGCTGGAGGGGGCGGGTTGAGACCCAGTACTTC.

The chain employs TRBV6-1 and TRBJ1-1; 8 bases map to TRBD1. The trim removed 5 bases at V and 1 base at J, leaving 6 bases unmatched. CDR3 length: 15 amino acids. Germline loops: CDR1 MNHNS, CDR2 SASEGT. The CDR3, as DNA: TGTGCCAGCAGTCGAGTACAGGGGGGGAACACTGAAGCTTTCTTT. Translated, it gives CASSRVQGGNTEAFF.

Only a few counts were recorded for this clone. V usage is TRBV7-2 and J usage is TRBJ1-1; D gene uncertain. V lost 0 bases to trimming and J lost 1 base, with 9 bases between them. This CDR3 is built from 15 residues. The germline V gene encodes CDR1 SGHTA and CDR2 FQGNSA. The CDR3 nucleotides read TGTGCCAGCAGCTTAGCCCAGATCCCGAACACTGAAGCTTTCTTT. Its protein is CASSLAQIPNTEAFF.

The gene calls are TRBV11-3 and TRBJ2-1; possibly TRBD2 for D (6 bases). Germline CDR1 SGHNT, CDR2 YENEEA. This CDR3 contains 12 residues. V lost 1 base and J lost 9, with 7 bases in between. The CDR3 loop is CASSLGEAEQFF. CDR3 in DNA: TGTGCCAGCAGCTTAGGGGAGGCTGAGCAGTTCTTC.

V usage is TRBV7-9 and J usage is TRBJ2-2; 7 bases line up with TRBD2. Germline-derived CDR1 and CDR2 are SEHNR and FQNEAQ (reference sequence). The CDR3 is 16 residues long. Germline trimming cut 8 bases from V and 2 bases from J; bases unmatched to any gene: 11. CDR3 region: CASRRGDSPNTGELFF. CDR3 bases: TGTGCCAGCCGCCGGGGGGATAGCCCAAACACCGGGGAGCTGTTTTTT.

The V gene is TRBV11-3, the J gene TRBJ2-5, with TRBD2 identical over 10 bases. CDR3 length: 14 residues. In germline, CDR1 is SGHNT, CDR2 YENEEA. V lost 11 bases to trimming and J lost 5 bases; unmatched junction nucleotides: 11. In nucleotides, the CDR3 is TGTGCCGGTTTTCTAGCGGGGGCTCGCGAGACCCAGTACTTC. Translating gives CAGFLAGARETQYF. The full variable domain, with the rest looked up from reference TRBV11-3 and TRBJ2-5, is EAGVVQSPRYKIIEKKQPVAFWCNPISGHNTLYWYLQNLGQGPELLIRYENEEAVDDSQLPKDRFSAERLKGVDSTLKIQPAELGDSAVYLCAGFLAGARETQYFGPGTRLLVL.

This clone was seen a single time. V and J are TRBV7-9 and TRBJ1-1; a weak D match, TRBD1 (5 bases). Trimming pared 8 bases from V and 5 bases from J, leaving 12 bases between. The CDR3 loop spans 12 amino acids. Germline CDR1 reads SEHNR; CDR2 reads FQNEAQ (reference sequence). This chain's CDR3 is CASSWGGTEAFF. The CDR3 DNA sequence: TGTGCCAGCTCTTGGGGGGGTACTGAAGCTTTCTTT. Full variable domain (remainder filled in from reference TRBV7-9 and TRBJ1-1): DTGVSQNPRHKITKRGQNVTFRCDPISEHNRLYWYRQTLGQGPEFLTYFQNEAQLEKSRLLSDRFSAERPKGSFSTLEIQRTEQGDSAMYLCASSWGGTEAFFGQGTRLTVV.

This chain uses TRBV7-2 with TRBJ2-3, with unresolved D. This CDR3 comprises 15 residues. Trimming stripped 0 bases from V and 5 bases from J, with 12 bases between. Germline CDR1 and CDR2: SGHTA and FQGNSA. CDR3 nucleotides: TGTGCCAGCAGCTTAGCGTTACTAACCGGAGATACGCAGTATTTT. Translated, it gives CASSLALLTGDTQYF.

The V and J genes are TRBV2 and TRBJ2-7; 16 nucleotides align to TRBD2. Germline lookup yields CDR1 SNHLY and CDR2 FYNNEI. This CDR3 region has 14 residues. After removal of 7 bases from V and 6 bases from J, the junction contained 3 bases not matched to a gene. The CDR3 bases are TGTGCCAGCAAAGGGACTAGCGGGAGGGGCGAGCAGTACTTC. It yields the protein CASKGTSGRGEQYF.

This clone was seen only a few times. For the CDR3, the DNA is TGTGCCAGCAGTTTTCAACGGGAGCGAGAGACCCAGTACTTC. Its protein is CASSFQRERETQYF. The chain combines TRBV28 with TRBJ2-5, with a weak D call TRBD2 (6 bases). The germline gives CDR1 MDHEN, CDR2 SYDVKM. Trimming shortened V by 3 bases and J by 4 bases, and 12 bases separated the two germline ends. The CDR3 loop spans 14 amino acids.

As regards this clone: One junction end disagrees with the germline gene, perhaps due to a read error. The J gene is TRBJ1-5, the V gene TRBV5-1; 7 bases align to TRBD1. Germline V gene data show CDR1 as SGHRS and CDR2 as YFSETQ. CDR3 length: 13 residues. The CDR3 region has the DNA TGCGCCAGCAGCTTGGCGGAGGGACAGCGCCAGCATTTT. It codes for CASSLAEGQRQHF.

The chain has TRBV5-1 and TRBJ2-4, with a possible D match to TRBD2 (5 bases). Trimming pared 4 bases from V and 3 bases from J, leaving 14 bases between. Germline CDR1 reads SGHRS; CDR2 reads YFSETQ. The CDR3 runs to 15 residues. CDR3 region: CASSGHLRDKNIQYF. The CDR3 DNA is TGCGCCAGCAGCGGCCACCTTCGGGACAAAAACATTCAGTACTTC.

The rearrangement joins TRBV7-8 to TRBJ2-3; D possibly corresponds to TRBD2 (6 bases). The germline V and J ends were trimmed by 1 base and 2 bases, with 22 bases remaining between them. CDR1 and CDR2 (germline): SGHVS, FQNEAQ. The CDR3 totals 19 residues. The CDR3 sequence: CASSLGWWSLANLTDTQYF. The CDR3 nucleotides are TGTGCCAGCAGCTTAGGGTGGTGGTCGCTAGCGAACCTCACAGATACGCAGTATTTT.

V and J are TRBV2 and TRBJ1-2, with 12 bases matching TRBD1. CDR1 and CDR2 (germline): SNHLY, FYNNEI. The CDR3 totals 19 residues. V was clipped by 7 bases and J by 3 bases; unmatched bases: 18. CDR3 nucleotides: TGTGCCAGCATCCACCTGGGGGGGACAGGGGGCGCACAGGACTATGGCTACACCTTC. It codes for CASIHLGGTGGAQDYGYTF.

The genes are TRBV5-1 and TRBJ2-5; D possibly corresponds to TRBD1 (5 bases). Looked up from germline, CDR1 is SGHRS and CDR2 is YFSETQ. V was pared by 2 bases and J by 2 bases, with 13 bases between. CDR3 length: 15 amino acids. CDR3 bases: TGCGCCAGCAGCTTCCGTCAGGGAAGACAAGAGACCCAGTACTTC. Translation gives CASSFRQGRQETQYF.

The chain couples TRBV28 to TRBJ1-2, with D hard to call. Germline V lookup: CDR1 MDHEN, CDR2 SYDVKM. Trimming pared 7 bases from V and 2 bases from J, leaving 8 bases between. The CDR3 spans 12 residues. In DNA, the CDR3 is TGTGCCAGCACTACAGAAAACTATGGCTACACCTTC. Translating gives CASTTENYGYTF.

This chain links TRBV27 with TRBJ2-5; a weak D match, TRBD2 (6 bases). This CDR3 spans 16 amino acids. Trimming cost V 5 bases and J 2 bases, with 18 bases left between them. Germline loops: CDR1 MNHEY, CDR2 SMNVEV (reference sequence). The CDR3 DNA is TGTGCCAGCAGTGCCCCCGGGGGTAGCGGTCAAGAGACCCAGTACTTC. This gives the protein CASSAPGGSGQETQYF.

The chain uses TRBV28 and TRBJ1-1; D is ambiguous. Trimming took off 6 bases at V and 3 bases at J, with 8 bases between the two ends. The CDR3 runs to 12 residues. Germline V gives CDR1 MDHEN, CDR2 SYDVKM. The CDR3, as DNA: TGTGCCAGCAGCCTGGTAGACACTGAAGCTTTCTTT. Its protein product is CASSLVDTEAFF.

The chain has TRBV7-8 and TRBJ2-7, with 12 positions matching TRBD2. Trimming removed 1 base from V and 9 bases from J; junction bases left unmatched: 1. Germline CDR1 and CDR2: SGHVS and FQNEAQ. This CDR3 has 13 amino acids. CDR3 nucleotides: TGTGCCAGCAGCTTAGGGGGACTAGCGGGGCAGTACTTC. It yields the protein CASSLGGLAGQYF.

The chain couples TRBV28 to TRBJ2-7, with D perhaps TRBD1 (5 bases). Trimming stripped 4 bases from V and 5 bases from J, with 18 bases between. CDR1 is MDHEN and CDR2 is SYDVKM in the germline V gene. The CDR3 sequence is 15 residues long. The CDR3 is CASSYLRQGVHEQYF. The CDR3 DNA is TGTGCCAGCAGTTACCTCAGGCAGGGCGTCCACGAGCAGTACTTC.

The chain recombines TRBV7-2 with TRBJ2-5; maybe TRBD2 (6 bases). With 5 bases removed from V and 1 base from J, the gap between germline ends came to 17 bases. The CDR3 totals 16 residues. Germline loops: CDR1 SGHTA, CDR2 FQGNSA. In DNA, the CDR3 is TGTGCCAGCAGCCGGACTTTGAGCGGGCCCCAAGAGACCCAGTACTTC. This translates into CASSRTLSGPQETQYF.

This clone is a singleton in its sample. V and J are TRBV28 and TRBJ1-2, with 9 bases fitting TRBD1. The germline CDR1 and CDR2 sequences are MDHEN and SYDVKM. The CDR3 is 16 residues long. V was pared by 1 base and J by 7 bases, with 10 bases of the junction left unmatched. CDR3 sequence (DNA): TGTGCCAGCAGTTTATATATAGCACAGGGGGCTGGTGGCTACACCTTC. Residues: CASSLYIAQGAGGYTF.

This clone was counted between two and nine times. The chain carries TRBV2 and TRBJ2-5; maybe TRBD1 (6 bases). The ends were cut back, 2 bases at V and 1 base at J, with 14 bases in the middle. The CDR3 length is 16 residues. Germline V gives CDR1 SNHLY, CDR2 FYNNEI. This CDR3 reads CASSESLQGFQETQYF. In nucleotides, the CDR3 is TGTGCCAGCAGTGAATCTCTTCAGGGGTTCCAAGAGACCCAGTACTTC.

The chain joins TRBV6-5 to TRBJ1-2; D possibly corresponds to TRBD1 (6 bases). Trimming pared 0 bases from V and 6 bases from J, leaving 17 bases between. Germline CDR1 MNHEY, CDR2 SVGAGI. The CDR3 runs to 16 residues. The CDR3 reads CASSYSGGGGRNGYTF. The CDR3, as DNA: TGTGCCAGCAGTTACTCGGGGGGAGGGGGACGAAATGGCTACACCTTC.

The chain has TRBV27 and TRBJ2-7; 12 positions agree with TRBD2. This CDR3 comprises 16 residues. J was trimmed by 7 bases and V by 6 bases; bases with no gene match: 13. The germline V gene encodes CDR1 MNHEY and CDR2 SMNVEV (reference sequence). CDR3 protein: CASRQSGTSGSGEQYF. In DNA form, the CDR3 reads TGTGCCAGCAGGCAATCCGGGACTAGCGGGTCTGGAGAGCAGTACTTC.

J is TRBJ2-2 and V is TRBV5-5, with D maybe TRBD2 (6 bases). CDR3 length equals 13 residues. The germline CDR1 and CDR2 sequences are SGHKS and YYEKEE (reference sequence). The V and J ends lost 2 bases and 6 bases respectively, with 8 bases between them. The CDR3 is CASSLLAAGELFF. The CDR3 region has the DNA TGTGCCAGCAGCTTACTAGCTGCCGGGGAGCTGTTTTTT.

V usage is TRBV5-6 and J usage is TRBJ2-7; D is perhaps TRBD1 (5 bases). Per the germline V gene, CDR1 is SGHDT and CDR2 is YYEEEE. V lost 2 bases and J 0 bases, leaving 9 bases between the germline ends. The CDR3 is 14 amino acids. As DNA, the CDR3 is TGTGCCAGCAGCTTTACTCAGGGCTCCTACGAGCAGTACTTC. It yields the protein CASSFTQGSYEQYF.

This clone has just one count. This chain uses TRBV19 with TRBJ2-1, with D possibly matching TRBD2 (6 bases). Deletions cut 5 bases from V and 7 bases from J, with 21 bases between. CDR1 and CDR2 from the germline V gene are LNHDA and SQIVND (reference sequence). CDR3 size: 16 residues. The CDR3 nucleotides are TGTGCCAGTAGTGTGGTTAGGGGACGCCGGGAGAATGAGCAGTTCTTC. It yields the protein CASSVVRGRRENEQFF.

This clone was seen just once. The chain joins TRBV19 to TRBJ1-1; 7 nucleotides align to TRBD1. The V gene end was trimmed by 5 bases and the J gene end by 3 bases; junction bases not matched to a gene: 12. CDR3 length: 16 amino acids. Germline V gene data show CDR1 as LNHDA and CDR2 as SQIVND (reference sequence). The CDR3 sequence: CASSDQTGTVYTEAFF. The CDR3 DNA reads as TGTGCCAGTAGTGACCAAACCGGGACAGTGTACACTGAAGCTTTCTTT. The full variable domain, rest sourced from reference TRBV19 and TRBJ1-1, is DGGITQSPKYLFRKEGQNVTLSCEQNLNHDAMYWYRQDPGQGLRLIYYSQIVNDFQKGDIAEGYSVSREKKESFPLTVTSAQKNPTAFYLCASSDQTGTVYTEAFFGQGTRLTVV.